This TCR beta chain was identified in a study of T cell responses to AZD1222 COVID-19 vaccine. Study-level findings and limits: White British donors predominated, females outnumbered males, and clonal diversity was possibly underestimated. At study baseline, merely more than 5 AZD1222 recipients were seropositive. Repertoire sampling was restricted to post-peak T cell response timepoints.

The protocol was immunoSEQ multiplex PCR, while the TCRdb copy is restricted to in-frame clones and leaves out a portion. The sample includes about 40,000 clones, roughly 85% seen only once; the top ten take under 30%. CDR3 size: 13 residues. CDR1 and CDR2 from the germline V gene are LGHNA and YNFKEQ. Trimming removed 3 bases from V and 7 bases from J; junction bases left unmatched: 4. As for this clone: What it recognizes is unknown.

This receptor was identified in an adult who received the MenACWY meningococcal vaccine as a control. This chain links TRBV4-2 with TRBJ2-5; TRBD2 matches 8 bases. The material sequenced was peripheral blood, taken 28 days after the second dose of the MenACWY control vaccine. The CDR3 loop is CASSQGLVSTQYF. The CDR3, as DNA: TGTGCCAGCAGCCAGGGACTAGTTTCGACCCAGTACTTC.